What follows are 21 T cell receptor beta chains derived from one specimen sequenced in a study of T cell changes during pregnancy in multiple sclerosis. The data were produced by immunoSEQ multiplex PCR, yet TCRdb's version contains in-frame clones alone and is incomplete. The sample shows 30,000 to 45,000 clones, 88% of them seen only once. The starting material was CD4+ T cells from peripheral blood mononuclear cells, obtained before pregnancy. These receptors came from a female donor with multiple sclerosis, enrolled in a pregnancy study.

DNA of the CDR3: TGCGCCAGCAGTGACGGGAGGGCAGTCACCTTC. Its translation is CASSDGRAVTF. The chain couples TRBV10-1 to TRBJ1-2; D is undetermined. Germline V gene data show CDR1 as WNHNN and CDR2 as SYGVQD (reference sequence). The germline V and J ends were trimmed by 3 bases and 13 bases, with 12 bases remaining between them. This CDR3 spans 11 amino acids.

The sample holds a few counts of this clone. The gene calls are TRBV28 and TRBJ1-2; D is possibly TRBD1 (5 bases). V shed 6 bases and J shed 7 bases, with 18 bases lying between them. Germline V gene lookup returns CDR1 MDHEN and CDR2 SYDVKM. The CDR3 sequence is 14 residues long. CDR3 DNA sequence: TGTGCCAGCAGCCTCCCGGGGGTTATGGGTGGCTACACCTTC. This sequence encodes CASSLPGVMGGYTF.

The V and J genes are TRBV5-1 and TRBJ1-1; 9 bases are shared with TRBD1. The trim removed 2 bases at V and 1 base at J, leaving 6 bases unmatched. CDR3 length equals 16 residues. The germline V gene has CDR1 SGHRS and CDR2 YFSETQ. The CDR3 bases are TGCGCCAGCAGCTTTACAGGGGGCGGACAGAACACTGAAGCTTTCTTT. Translated: CASSFTGGGQNTEAFF.

This chain links TRBV7-2 with TRBJ1-3; TRBD1 might be the D (5 bases). V lost 5 bases and J 7 bases, leaving 18 bases between the germline ends. Germline V gene lookup returns CDR1 SGHTA and CDR2 FQGNSA. The CDR3 extends over 15 amino acids. This CDR3 is CASSPSGGVGNTIYF. CDR3 coding DNA: TGTGCCAGCAGCCCCTCGGGGGGGGTTGGTAACACCATATATTTT.

CDR3 loop: CASSQGGRGRGSGNTIYF. In DNA form, the CDR3 reads TGCGCCAGCAGCCAAGGTGGGCGAGGGCGAGGCTCCGGAAACACCATATATTTT. The chain joins TRBV4-1 to TRBJ1-3; D unclear. This CDR3 contains 18 residues. Trimming left V 1 base short and J 4 bases short, with 20 bases between. Germline CDR1 and CDR2: MGHRA and YSYEKL.

The genes are TRBV28 and TRBJ2-7, with a possible D match to TRBD2 (7 bases). Per the germline V gene, CDR1 is MDHEN and CDR2 is SYDVKM. The CDR3 has 12 amino acids. The V end was cut by 10 bases, the J end by 6 bases, with 16 bases between. As DNA, the CDR3 is TGTGCCACAGGCGGCGGGGGCGTCGAGCAGTACTTC. This codes for CATGGGGVEQYF.

This chain connects TRBV12-5 to TRBJ1-1, with 10 bases fitting TRBD1. The CDR3 loop spans 15 amino acids. Germline V gene data show CDR1 as LGHNT and CDR2 as FRNRAP. J lost 5 bases, V lost 5 bases, and 8 bases had no gene match. The CDR3 DNA is TGTGCTAGTGGTCTAGGGGACAGGGGCGGTACTGAAGCTTTCTTT. Translating gives CASGLGDRGGTEAFF.

The J gene is TRBJ2-3, the V gene TRBV30; 7 bases agree with TRBD2. V lost 2 bases and J lost 3; bases outside the gene matches: 5. This CDR3 contains 14 residues. CDR1 and CDR2 (germline): GTSNPN, SVGIG (reference sequence). CDR3 residues: CAWSLTSVTDTQYF. CDR3 sequence (DNA): TGTGCCTGGAGTCTCACTAGCGTAACAGATACGCAGTATTTT.

V and J are TRBV6-5 and TRBJ2-5; TRBD1 matches 8 bases. Germline loops: CDR1 MNHEY, CDR2 SVGAGI. The CDR3 runs to 13 residues. V shed 6 bases, J shed 4 bases, and the junction held 4 bases outside the gene matches. CDR3 in amino acids: CASRSTGGETQYF. The CDR3 DNA reads TGTGCCAGCAGATCTACAGGGGGAGAGACCCAGTACTTC.

This sequence joins TRBV7-2 and TRBJ2-1, with D tentatively TRBD2 (5 bases). The CDR3 contains 14 residues. V shed 7 bases and J shed 6 bases, with 16 bases lying between them. Germline V gene lookup returns CDR1 SGHTA and CDR2 FQGNSA. CDR3 bases: TGTGCCAGCAACCTTGAGAGGGCCATCAATGAGCAGTTCTTC. The encoded protein is CASNLERAINEQFF.

This rearrangement joins TRBV21-1 to TRBJ2-1; the table names TRBD2, a call not compared with the DNA. TRBV21-1 is an annotated pseudogene. CDR3 size: 15 residues. The chain's CDR3 is CASSKGAGLGVEQFF. DNA of the CDR3: TGTGCCAGCAGCAAAGGGGCGGGACTGGGTGTTGAGCAGTTCTTC.

The rearrangement uses TRBV30 and TRBJ1-2, with D possibly matching TRBD1 (6 bases). From germline, CDR1 is GTSNPN and CDR2 SVGIG (reference sequence). V lost 3 bases to trimming and J lost 1 base, with 15 bases between them. The CDR3 covers 15 residues. CDR3 coding DNA: TGTGCCTGGAGGCGGGGGCGACAGAATAACTATGGCTACACCTTC. Amino acids: CAWRRGRQNNYGYTF.

The chain employs TRBV25-1 and TRBJ1-5; perhaps TRBD1 as D (6 bases). The V gene's germline CDR1 is MGHDK and CDR2 SYGVNS. Trimming took 3 bases from V and 7 from J, leaving 13 bases between them. The CDR3 runs to 14 residues. This CDR3 reads CASSDTGTGQPQHF. The CDR3 DNA reads as TGTGCCAGCAGTGATACAGGCACAGGGCAGCCCCAGCATTTT.

This sequence joins TRBV2 and TRBJ2-2; TRBD2 aligns across 11 bases. Trimming took 5 bases from V and 2 from J; bases not matched to a gene: 7. CDR3 size: 17 residues. Germline V gene lookup returns CDR1 SNHLY and CDR2 FYNNEI. The CDR3 DNA sequence: TGTGCCAGCAGTTCCCGGACTAGCGGGTCTAACACCGGGGAGCTGTTTTTT. Translating gives CASSSRTSGSNTGELFF. Complete variable domain (other parts from reference TRBV2 and TRBJ2-2): EPEVTQTPSHQVTQMGQEVILRCVPISNHLYFYWYRQILGQKVEFLVSFYNNEISEKSEIFDDQFSVERPDGSNFTLKIRSTKLEDSAMYFCASSSRTSGSNTGELFFGEGSRLTVL.

This chain connects TRBV4-3 to TRBJ2-3; 8 bases match TRBD2. Trimming at V came to 0 bases and at J to 5 bases, leaving 7 bases not matched to a gene. Germline assignment: CDR1 LGHNA and CDR2 YSLEER. The CDR3 totals 16 residues. As DNA, the CDR3 is TGCGCCAGCAGCCAAGATTCCGGGAGGGCCGGAGATACGCAGTATTTT. It specifies CASSQDSGRAGDTQYF.

V and J are TRBV27 and TRBJ2-5; TRBD2 aligns across 13 bases. The CDR3 is 18 amino acids. Germline CDR1 and CDR2: MNHEY and SMNVEV (reference sequence). The V segment lost 6 bases and the J segment 4 bases; nucleotides outside the gene matches: 14. The CDR3 sequence is CASSPGLAGAPRRETQYF. CDR3 bases: TGTGCCAGCAGCCCCGGACTAGCGGGAGCTCCCCGTCGAGAGACCCAGTACTTC.

The chain combines TRBV18 with TRBJ2-5, with D perhaps matching TRBD1 (6 bases). CDR3 length: 14 residues. V gave up 5 bases and J gave up 3 bases, with 13 bases separating them. Per germline, CDR1 KGHSH and CDR2 LQKENI. The CDR3 DNA reads as TGTGCCAGCTCAGTCCGGGACACCAAAGAGACCCAGTACTTC. It codes for CASSVRDTKETQYF. Together with reference TRBV18 and TRBJ2-5, the CDR3 gives the full variable domain: NAGVMQNPRHLVRRRGQEARLRCSPMKGHSHVYWYRQLPEEGLKFMVYLQKENIIDESGMPKERFSAEFPKEGPSILRIQQVVRGDSAAYFCASSVRDTKETQYFGPGTRLLVL.

The V gene is TRBV5-5, the J gene TRBJ1-5; 7 bases are a match to TRBD1. This CDR3 region has 19 residues. J was trimmed by 3 bases and V by 3 bases; bases with no gene match: 18. Germline values: CDR1 SGHKS, CDR2 YYEKEE (reference sequence). CDR3 residues: CASSSGGLGQEELNQPQHF. The DNA of the CDR3 is TGTGCCAGCAGCTCAGGGGGTCTCGGGCAGGAAGAGCTCAATCAGCCCCAGCATTTT.

The rearrangement joins TRBV6-4 to TRBJ2-3; 8 bases match TRBD2. The CDR3 totals 16 residues. The germline gives CDR1 MRHNA, CDR2 SNTAGT. V dropped 0 bases and J dropped 3; count of bases not matched to a gene: 5. CDR3 sequence: CASSDSPGRGTDTQYF. DNA of the CDR3: TGTGCCAGCAGTGACTCCCCCGGGAGGGGGACAGATACGCAGTATTTT.

The J gene is TRBJ2-1, the V gene TRBV20-1; possible D gene TRBD2, 5 bases. Trimming took off 7 bases at V and 9 bases at J, with 13 bases between the two ends. Germline loops: CDR1 DFQATT, CDR2 SNEGSKA (reference sequence). There are 11 residues in the CDR3. CDR3 sequence (DNA): TGCAGTGTCCCTCTAGCCGGTGAGCAGTTCTTC. Translation: CSVPLAGEQFF.

The chain links TRBV4-2 to TRBJ2-1; the match to TRBD2 covers 13 bases. This CDR3 has 17 residues. Germline V lookup: CDR1 LGHNA, CDR2 YNFKEQ. V gave up 1 base and J gave up 0 bases; unmatched junction bases: 0. CDR3 DNA sequence: TGTGCCAGCAGCCAAGGGACTAGCGGGAGCTCCTACAATGAGCAGTTCTTC. It yields the protein CASSQGTSGSSYNEQFF.